This T cell receptor (beta chain) was captured in a study of beta chain features in type 1 diabetes. Sort purity for all populations was recorded as exceeding 98%. CDR3 size: 14 residues. The V end was cut by 1 base, the J end by 2 bases, with 8 bases between. Germline CDR1 reads SGHTA; CDR2 reads FQGNSA. All of the isolated RNA was reverse transcribed, so expressed TCRB transcripts were sequenced. Here immunoSEQ multiplex PCR was the method, and the copy in TCRdb shows in-frame clones only, minus some. The sample has around 20,000 clones, roughly 66% seen once. Of note for this clone: The antigen is unknown.

Study conclusions and caveats: Type 1 diabetes patients had VDJ junctions that carried fewer insertions and more deletions. Type 1 diabetes patients had TCRB CDR3s that were shorter (moderately but significantly so) in all four CD4+ subsets. Patients showed naive, central memory and Treg TCRB repertoires that appeared more similar than those of healthy donors.

The source of this sequence is a man between 18 and 35 years old with type 1 diabetes. The sequenced material came from Tregs from blood. The rearrangement links TRBV7-2 to TRBJ1-1; D is perhaps TRBD1 (5 bases). CDR3: CASSLVGGNTEAFF. CDR3 coding DNA: TGTGCCAGCAGCTTAGTGGGGGGAAACACTGAAGCTTTCTTT.